The 19 T cell receptor beta chains in this list originate from one sample, sequenced in a study of CD8 T cells in Susac syndrome. RNA in amounts of about 0.5 to 1 ug was reverse transcribed with random hexamers. In TCRdb, the immunoSEQ multiplex PCR reads were re-called with MiXCR into one record per CDR3 protein. The profile shows some 120,000 distinct CDR3 sequences, 93% of them singletons. Sequenced sample: CD8+ T cells from PBMCs. All receptors derive from a human donor with multiple sclerosis.

This clonotype occurred once. The gene calls are TRBV4-1 and TRBJ2-2, with D perhaps matching TRBD1 (6 bases). V lost 1 base and J 6 bases, leaving 18 bases between the germline ends. The CDR3 totals 17 residues. Germline V CDR1 and CDR2: MGHRA, YSYEKL. The CDR3 spells CASSQVRAGAGAGELFF. CDR3 DNA: TGCGCCAGCAGCCAAGTTAGGGCAGGGGCTGGAGCCGGGGAGCTGTTTTTT.

The chain has TRBV6-5 and TRBJ1-1, with 10 bases identical to TRBD1. In germline, CDR1 is MNHEY, CDR2 SVGAGI. The V and J ends lost 2 bases and 4 bases, in that order; junction bases with no gene match: 7. The CDR3 spans 16 residues. CDR3 amino acids: CASSYNQRTGGTEAFF. The CDR3 bases are TGTGCCAGCAGTTACAACCAAAGGACAGGGGGCACTGAAGCTTTCTTT.

This clonotype is a singleton in its sample. The CDR3 loop reads CASSLVSGTTQETQYF. The DNA for the CDR3 is TGTGCCAGCAGCCTAGTTAGTGGGACTACCCAAGAGACCCAGTACTTC. J is TRBJ2-5 and V is TRBV4-2; 7 positions match TRBD2. The CDR3 runs 16 residues. Germline V gives CDR1 LGHNA, CDR2 YNFKEQ. V lost 4 bases, J lost 1 base, and 9 bases stayed unmatched.

This clonotype has just one count. J is TRBJ2-2 and V is TRBV12-3 or TRBV12-4; possibly TRBD2 for D (6 bases). This CDR3 comprises 13 residues. V was clipped by 6 bases and J by 7 bases, with 12 bases between them. The CDR3 sequence is CASRLAGHGELFF. The CDR3 DNA is TGTGCCAGCAGACTCGCGGGGCACGGGGAGCTGTTTTTT.

The chain has TRBV19 and TRBJ1-3; no reliable D call. CDR1 and CDR2 from the germline V gene are LNHDA and SQIVND (reference sequence). This CDR3 has 15 residues. V was clipped by 5 bases and J by 0 bases, with 11 bases between them. The CDR3 DNA reads as TGTGCCAGTAGTCCCTTTATGAGCTCTGGAAACACCATATATTTT. This encodes CASSPFMSSGNTIYF.

CDR3 DNA sequence: TGTGCCAGCAGTTTCCAGGGCACAGATACGCAGTATTTT. It codes for CASSFQGTDTQYF. The V and J genes are TRBV28 and TRBJ2-3, with D unclear. Germline loops: CDR1 MDHEN, CDR2 SYDVKM. The CDR3 contains 13 residues. V was clipped by 3 bases and J by 1 base, with 5 bases between them.

The CDR3 sequence: CASSSGFSYEQYV. The CDR3, as DNA: TGTGCCAGCAGTTCAGGGTTCTCCTACGAGCAGTACGTC. The chain is built from TRBV6-1 and TRBJ2-7, with a tentative D call TRBD1 (5 bases). This CDR3 spans 13 amino acids. Looked up from germline, CDR1 is MNHNS and CDR2 is SASEGT. Trimming cost V 5 bases and J 0 bases, with 8 bases left between them.

This chain links TRBV6-5 with TRBJ2-1, with D maybe TRBD2 (5 bases). The germline gives CDR1 MNHEY, CDR2 SVGAGI. This CDR3 region has 16 residues. The V end lost 0 bases, the J end lost 15 bases, and 24 bases lay between the germline ends. This chain's CDR3 is CASSYSSASPGGGLFF. The CDR3 DNA sequence: TGTGCCAGCAGTTACTCATCGGCCAGCCCCGGAGGCGGACTGTTCTTC.

Only one count was recorded for this clonotype. The J gene is TRBJ2-1, the V gene TRBV5-5; D unclear. Between the trimmed V and J ends, which lost 0 bases and 1 base, there was a span of 5 bases. The germline V gene encodes CDR1 SGHKS and CDR2 YYEKEE (reference sequence). This CDR3 comprises 14 residues. The CDR3 DNA follows: TGTGCCAGCAGCTTGGGGGATTCCTACAATGAGCAGTTCTTC. It specifies CASSLGDSYNEQFF.

V gene TRBV12-3 or TRBV12-4 combines with J gene TRBJ2-7; either TRBD1 or TRBD2 may fit D (5 bases each). V lost 3 bases and J 4 bases, leaving 13 bases between the germline ends. The CDR3 sequence is 14 residues long. CDR3 nucleotide sequence: TGTGCCAGCAGTTTGGGCAGGGAGTATTACGAGCAGTACTTC. Translating gives CASSLGREYYEQYF.

This clonotype was observed once. The chain is built from TRBV6-1 and TRBJ2-7, with 12 bases identical to TRBD2. The CDR3 has 17 amino acids. The V segment lost 7 bases and the J segment 5 bases; nucleotides outside the gene matches: 15. The V gene's germline CDR1 is MNHNS and CDR2 SASEGT. This chain's CDR3 is CASTHPQTSGSINEQYV. As DNA, the CDR3 is TGTGCCAGCACCCACCCCCAGACTAGCGGGAGTATCAACGAGCAGTACGTC.

CDR3 in amino acids: CATSDFPDNEQFF. In nucleotides, the CDR3 is TGTGCCACCAGTGATTTTCCGGACAATGAGCAGTTCTTC. The chain links TRBV24-1 to TRBJ2-1; D remains unclear. CDR3 length: 13 residues. The germline V and J ends were trimmed by 1 base and 5 bases, with 5 bases remaining between them. Germline-derived CDR1 and CDR2 are KGHDR and SFDVKD.

V is TRBV7-4 and J is TRBJ1-2; D gene ambiguous. This CDR3 has 16 amino acids. CDR1 and CDR2 (germline): SGHVT, SQSDAQ. Trimming left V 1 base short and J 6 bases short, with 18 bases between. In nucleotides, the CDR3 is TGTGCCAGCAGCTTAGTCTGGGCGCCAGCAGGCAATGGCTACACCTTC. This encodes CASSLVWAPAGNGYTF.

V gene TRBV7-9 combines with J gene TRBJ2-7; D uncertain. The CDR3 has 16 residues. From germline, CDR1 is SEHNR and CDR2 FQNEAQ (reference sequence). V was shortened by 5 bases and J by 6 bases, with 23 bases between the two germline ends. CDR3 DNA: TGTGCCAGCAGCGACCCAACTTCCCGGCCCTCTCTCGAGCAGTACTTC. Encoded protein: CASSDPTSRPSLEQYF.

The chain has TRBV18 and TRBJ2-1; D is undetermined. The CDR3 is 12 amino acids. Germline V gene sequence: CDR1 KGHSH, CDR2 LQKENI. Trimming stripped 4 bases from V and 2 bases from J, with 3 bases between. The CDR3 bases are TGTGCCAGCTCACACACCTACAATGAGCAGTTCTTC. It encodes CASSHTYNEQFF.

V is TRBV18 and J is TRBJ1-6; D unclear. This CDR3 comprises 15 residues. Germline CDR1 and CDR2: KGHSH and LQKENI. The DNA of the CDR3 is TGTGCTATCTCACCTAGGCGGGAAGATAATTCACCCCTCCACTTT. Translation: CAISPRREDNSPLHF.

The chain combines TRBV24-1 with TRBJ2-7; D is possibly TRBD2 (7 bases). Germline CDR1 KGHDR, CDR2 SFDVKD. Trimming removed 3 bases from V and 1 base from J, with 12 bases in between. This CDR3 has 15 residues. In DNA form, the CDR3 reads TGTGCCACCAGTGATACCGGGGGGCTGTCCTACGAGCAGTACTTC. Translated, it gives CATSDTGGLSYEQYF.

This clonotype has just one count. The V and J genes are TRBV13 and TRBJ2-1; D remains ambiguous. The CDR3 runs to 15 residues. Germline V CDR1 and CDR2: PRHDT, FYEKMQ (reference sequence). The ends were cut back, 3 bases at V and 8 bases at J, with 17 bases in the middle. The CDR3 here is CASSLGSLVRHEQFF. The CDR3 DNA reads TGTGCCAGCAGCTTGGGGTCGTTAGTCCGGCATGAGCAGTTCTTC.

This clonotype was detected only once. V and J are TRBV5-1 and TRBJ1-1; D is unresolved. The germline CDR1 and CDR2 sequences are SGHRS and YFSETQ. V lost 5 bases and J lost 4, with 6 bases in between. The CDR3 is made up of 11 amino acids. This chain's CDR3 is CASSEATEAFF. The CDR3 DNA follows: TGCGCCAGCAGTGAGGCCACTGAAGCTTTCTTT.